The 16 T cell receptor beta chains given below trace back to one sample, sequenced in a study of blood T cell repertoires in COVID-19. The assay was immunoSEQ multiplex PCR, and TCRdb's table has in-frame clones only and misses some. The sample holds a few hundred thousand clones, around 83% seen once. The material sequenced was peripheral blood. These receptors came from a woman between 45 and 65 years old with acute or convalescent COVID-19.

The rearrangement links TRBV5-4 to TRBJ2-6; a possible D gene is TRBD1 (5 bases). Germline CDR1 SGHNT, CDR2 YYREEE (reference sequence). V was clipped by 5 bases and J by 0 bases, with 12 bases between them. The CDR3 is made up of 16 amino acids. As DNA, the CDR3 is TGTGCCAGCAGGTTCGACAGCTCCTCTGGGGCCAACGTCCTGACTTTC. It yields the protein CASRFDSSSGANVLTF.

The gene calls are TRBV7-9 and TRBJ2-5; 10 bases are shared with TRBD1. Germline CDR1 SEHNR, CDR2 FQNEAQ (reference sequence). Trimming took 5 bases from V and 4 from J; bases not matched to a gene: 10. The CDR3 runs 16 residues. The CDR3 is CASSPQTGGAGETQYF. The CDR3 region has the DNA TGTGCCAGCAGCCCCCAGACAGGGGGCGCGGGAGAGACCCAGTACTTC.

The chain has TRBV6-4 and TRBJ1-1; 8 bases fit TRBD1. Germline lookup yields CDR1 MRHNA and CDR2 SNTAGT. The CDR3 loop spans 13 amino acids. The V segment lost 2 bases and the J segment 6 bases; nucleotides outside the gene matches: 2. The CDR3 nucleotides read TGTGCCAGCAGTGACGAGACAGGGGCTGAAGCTTTCTTT. This sequence encodes CASSDETGAEAFF.

This chain links TRBV3-1 (or the pseudogene TRBV3-2) with TRBJ2-1; D perhaps matches TRBD2 (5 bases). Per germline, CDR1 LGHDT and CDR2 YNNKEL (reference sequence). Deletions cut 0 bases from V and 9 bases from J, with 15 bases between. The CDR3 runs to 15 residues. CDR3 DNA: TGTGCCAGCAGCCAAGACGGGCGGGCAATTCGTGAGCAGTTCTTC. Translated, it gives CASSQDGRAIREQFF.

The chain employs TRBV6-6 and TRBJ2-7; 9 bases are a match to TRBD2. Germline CDR1 is MNHNY and CDR2 is SVGAGI (reference sequence). V dropped 4 bases and J dropped 5; count of bases not matched to a gene: 3. CDR3 size: 13 residues. The CDR3 region is CASSLAGDNEQYF. CDR3 coding DNA: TGTGCCAGCAGTTTAGCGGGAGACAACGAGCAGTACTTC.

CDR3 amino acids: CASSGGTGKGNYGYTF. The CDR3 DNA is TGCGCCAGCAGTGGGGGGACAGGGAAGGGTAACTATGGCTACACCTTC. V usage is TRBV10-2 and J usage is TRBJ1-2; 9 bases map to TRBD1. This CDR3 region has 16 residues. Germline CDR1 and CDR2: WSHSY and SAAADI. V trimming: 4 bases; J trimming: 1 base; junction bases outside the gene matches: 7.

The chain uses TRBV11-2 and TRBJ1-3; tentatively, D is TRBD1 (6 bases). CDR3 length: 17 amino acids. Germline loops: CDR1 SGHAT, CDR2 FQNNGV. V dropped 5 bases and J dropped 0 bases, with 17 bases sitting between them. DNA for the CDR3: TGTGCCAGCAGCGGGGGTACAGGACAGAGCTCTGGAAACACCATATATTTT. Encoded protein: CASSGGTGQSSGNTIYF. The complete variable domain, with remaining parts taken from reference TRBV11-2 and TRBJ1-3, reads EAGVAQSPRYKIIEKRQSVAFWCNPISGHATLYWYQQILGQGPKLLIQFQNNGVVDDSQLPKDRFSAERLKGVDSTLKIQPAKLEDSAVYLCASSGGTGQSSGNTIYFGEGSWLTVV.

The chain couples TRBV29-1 to TRBJ1-1, with TRBD1 as a possible D gene (6 bases). The germline gives CDR1 SQVTM, CDR2 ANQGSEA. This CDR3 has 12 residues. The germline V and J ends were trimmed by 7 bases and 5 bases, with 14 bases remaining between them. Here the CDR3 reads CSAVRGGTEAFF. The CDR3 nucleotides are TGCAGCGCCGTGAGGGGGGGGACTGAAGCTTTCTTT.

This clone was recorded once. The chain joins TRBV7-2 to TRBJ2-7; 9 bases fit TRBD2. CDR1 and CDR2 (germline): SGHTA, FQGNSA. CDR3 size: 16 residues. The J segment lost 2 bases and the V segment lost 1 base, leaving 6 bases of the junction unmatched. The CDR3 sequence is CASSLVGGGEPYEQYF. CDR3 sequence (DNA): TGTGCCAGCAGCTTAGTCGGCGGGGGGGAGCCCTACGAGCAGTACTTC.

The chain links TRBV4-1 to TRBJ2-7, with 7 bases matching TRBD2. CDR1 and CDR2 from the germline V gene are MGHRA and YSYEKL. The CDR3 spans 17 residues. Unmatched junction bases numbered 20, after V lost 7 bases and J lost 5 bases. CDR3 region: CASTKRGGSNSPDEQYF. The CDR3 region has the DNA TGCGCCAGCACAAAGAGGGGCGGGAGCAATTCACCTGACGAGCAGTACTTC.

The count of this clone is one. The CDR3: CASRWTSGTDTQYF. The CDR3 bases are TGTGCCAGCAGGTGGACTAGCGGCACAGATACGCAGTATTTT. The chain carries TRBV11-1 and TRBJ2-3; 9 nucleotides align to TRBD2. The CDR3 length is 14 residues. Trimming removed 6 bases from V and 1 base from J; junction bases left unmatched: 2. Germline CDR1 SGHAT, CDR2 FQDESV (reference sequence).

A few counts support this clone. This rearrangement joins TRBV7-6 to TRBJ2-2; TRBD1 agrees at 10 bases. The CDR3 loop spans 15 amino acids. Germline CDR1 is SGHVS and CDR2 is FNYEAQ. V dropped 6 bases and J dropped 6; count of bases not matched to a gene: 7. In DNA form, the CDR3 reads TGTGCCAGCAGATACGGGACAGGGGCCCCCGGGGAGCTGTTTTTT. Its translation is CASRYGTGAPGELFF.

The chain recombines TRBV21-1 with TRBJ1-5; the table names TRBD1, a call not compared with the DNA. TRBV21-1 is listed as a pseudogene. The CDR3 spans 17 residues. The CDR3 coding sequence is TGTGCCAGCAGCAAAGAAACAGGGGAAAGTTGGAATCAGCCCCAGCATTTT. Amino acids: CASSKETGESWNQPQHF.

This clone was recorded once. This rearrangement joins TRBV6-5 to TRBJ1-4; D perhaps matches TRBD1 (5 bases). V was trimmed by 5 bases and J by 8 bases, leaving 18 bases between them. Germline CDR1 and CDR2: MNHEY and SVGAGI. The CDR3 contains 15 residues. The CDR3 DNA reads as TGTGCCAGCAGTATAACAGGCGGGATTGAGGAAAAACTGTTTTTT. This translates into CASSITGGIEEKLFF.

This chain uses TRBV19 with TRBJ1-4; TRBD1 matches 8 bases. Germline trimming cut 5 bases from V and 12 bases from J; bases unmatched to any gene: 2. Germline CDR1 reads LNHDA; CDR2 reads SQIVND (reference sequence). This CDR3 is 11 amino acids long. CDR3 sequence reads: CASSVTGELFF. The CDR3, as DNA: TGTGCCAGTAGTGTGACAGGGGAACTGTTTTTT. The full variable domain, its missing parts supplied by reference TRBV19 and TRBJ1-4, is DGGITQSPKYLFRKEGQNVTLSCEQNLNHDAMYWYRQDPGQGLRLIYYSQIVNDFQKGDIAEGYSVSREKKESFPLTVTSAQKNPTAFYLCASSVTGELFFGSGTQLSVL.

The V call is TRBV6-4, the J call TRBJ2-3, with 12 bases fitting TRBD1. The V and J ends lost 2 bases and 4 bases, in that order; junction bases with no gene match: 1. CDR3 size: 15 residues. CDR1 and CDR2 from the germline V gene are MRHNA and SNTAGT. CDR3 DNA: TGTGCCAGCAGTGACGGGACAGGGGGCCCAGATACGCAGTATTTT. Its translation: CASSDGTGGPDTQYF.